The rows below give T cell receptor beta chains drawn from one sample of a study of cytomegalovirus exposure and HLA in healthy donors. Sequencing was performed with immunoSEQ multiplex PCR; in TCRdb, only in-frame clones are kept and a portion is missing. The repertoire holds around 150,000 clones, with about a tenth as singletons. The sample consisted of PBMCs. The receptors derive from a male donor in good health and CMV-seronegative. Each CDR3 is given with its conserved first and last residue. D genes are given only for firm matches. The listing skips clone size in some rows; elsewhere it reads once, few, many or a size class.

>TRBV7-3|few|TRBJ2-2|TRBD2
CASSLSRGAGELFF
TGTGCCAGCAGCTTATCTCGGGGGGCCGGGGAGCTGTTTTTT
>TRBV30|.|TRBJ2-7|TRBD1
CAWTGQRSHEQYF
TGTGCCTGGACGGGACAGAGATCCCACGAGCAGTACTTC
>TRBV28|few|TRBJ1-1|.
CASRGNTEAFF
TGTGCCAGCCGGGGGAACACTGAAGCTTTCTTT
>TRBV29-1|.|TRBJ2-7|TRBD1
CSVGTGIGYEQYF
TGCAGCGTTGGGACAGGGATCGGCTACGAGCAGTACTTC
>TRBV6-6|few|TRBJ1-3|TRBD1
CASSRDRARENTIYF
TGTGCCAGCAGTCGCGACAGGGCCCGAGAAAACACCATATATTTT
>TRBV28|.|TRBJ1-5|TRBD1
CASSFPWTGDPNQPQHF
TGTGCCAGCAGTTTTCCTTGGACAGGGGATCCTAATCAGCCCCAGCATTTT
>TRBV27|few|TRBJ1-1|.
CASSLTGYTEAFF
TGTGCCAGCAGTTTGACAGGTTACACTGAAGCTTTCTTT
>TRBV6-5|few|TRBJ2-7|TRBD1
CASALRGLYYEQYF
TGTGCCAGCGCCCTGAGGGGGCTCTACTACGAGCAGTACTTC
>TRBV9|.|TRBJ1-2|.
CASSVGSTNYGYTF
TGTGCCAGCAGCGTGGGCTCAACTAACTATGGCTACACCTTC
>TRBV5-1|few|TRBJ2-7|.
CASSPKQGLEQYF
TGCGCCAGCAGCCCCAAACAGGGCCTCGAGCAGTACTTC
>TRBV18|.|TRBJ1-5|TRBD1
CASSLGGSTGGINQPQHF
TGTGCCAGCTCACTGGGGGGCAGCACAGGGGGCATCAATCAGCCCCAGCATTTT
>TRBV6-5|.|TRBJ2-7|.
CASSRDFQSYEQYF
TGTGCCAGCAGTCGGGACTTTCAATCCTACGAGCAGTACTTC
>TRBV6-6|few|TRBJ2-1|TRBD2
CATKKPGTSEYNEQFF
TGTGCCACCAAAAAACCCGGGACTAGCGAGTACAATGAGCAGTTCTTC
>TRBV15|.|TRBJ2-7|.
CATSGGTEPSYEQYF
TGTGCCACCAGCGGCGGGACGGAGCCCTCCTACGAGCAGTACTTC